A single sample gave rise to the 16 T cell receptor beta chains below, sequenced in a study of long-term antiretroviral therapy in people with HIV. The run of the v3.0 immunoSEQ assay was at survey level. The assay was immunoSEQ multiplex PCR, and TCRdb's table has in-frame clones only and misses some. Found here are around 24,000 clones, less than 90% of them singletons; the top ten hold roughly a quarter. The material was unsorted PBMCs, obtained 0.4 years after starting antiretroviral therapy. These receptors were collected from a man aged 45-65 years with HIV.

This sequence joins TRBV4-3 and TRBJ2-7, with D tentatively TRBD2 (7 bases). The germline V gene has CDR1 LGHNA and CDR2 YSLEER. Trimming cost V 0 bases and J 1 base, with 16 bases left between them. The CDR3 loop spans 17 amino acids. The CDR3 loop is CASSQDQSGTLSYEQYF. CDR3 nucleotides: TGCGCCAGCAGCCAAGACCAGAGCGGGACACTTTCCTACGAGCAGTACTTC.

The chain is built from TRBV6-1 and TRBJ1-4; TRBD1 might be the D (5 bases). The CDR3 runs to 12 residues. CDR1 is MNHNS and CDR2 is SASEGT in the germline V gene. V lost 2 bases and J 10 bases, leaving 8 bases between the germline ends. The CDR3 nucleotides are TGTGCCAGCAGTGAACGCAGGGTAAAACTGTTTTTT. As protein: CASSERRVKLFF.

For the CDR3, the DNA is TGTGCCAGCAGCCCAATTATTAGCTCTGGGGCCAACGTCCTGACTTTC. Its translation: CASSPIISSGANVLTF. The J gene is TRBJ2-6, the V gene TRBV7-9; no reliable D call. V lost 5 bases and J lost 0, with 11 bases in between. Germline values: CDR1 SEHNR, CDR2 FQNEAQ (reference sequence). This CDR3 comprises 16 residues.

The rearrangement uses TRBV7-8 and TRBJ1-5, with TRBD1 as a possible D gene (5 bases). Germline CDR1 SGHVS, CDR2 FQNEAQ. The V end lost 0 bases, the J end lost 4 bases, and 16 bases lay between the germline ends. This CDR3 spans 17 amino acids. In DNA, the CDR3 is TGTGCCAGCAGCTTAGCGATCGGGGCCCGGGGAAATCAGCCCCAGCATTTT. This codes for CASSLAIGARGNQPQHF.

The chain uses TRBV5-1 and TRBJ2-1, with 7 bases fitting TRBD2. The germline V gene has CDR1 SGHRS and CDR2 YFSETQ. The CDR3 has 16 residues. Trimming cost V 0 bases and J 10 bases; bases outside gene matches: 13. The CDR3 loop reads CASSLAGGGPTKEQFF. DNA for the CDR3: TGCGCCAGCAGCTTGGCGGGGGGAGGGCCCACTAAGGAGCAGTTCTTC. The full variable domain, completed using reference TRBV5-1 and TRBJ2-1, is KAGVTQTPRYLIKTRGQQVTLSCSPISGHRSVSWYQQTPGQGLQFLFEYFSETQRNKGNFPGRFSGRQFSNSRSEMNVSTLELGDSALYLCASSLAGGGPTKEQFFGPGTRLTVL.

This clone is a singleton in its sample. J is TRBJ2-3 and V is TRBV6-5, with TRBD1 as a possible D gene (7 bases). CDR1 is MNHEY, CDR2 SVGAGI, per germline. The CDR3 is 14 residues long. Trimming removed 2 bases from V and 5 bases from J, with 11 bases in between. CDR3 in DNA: TGTGCCAGCAGTTACCCAGGGGGGCTAGATACGCAGTATTTT. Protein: CASSYPGGLDTQYF.

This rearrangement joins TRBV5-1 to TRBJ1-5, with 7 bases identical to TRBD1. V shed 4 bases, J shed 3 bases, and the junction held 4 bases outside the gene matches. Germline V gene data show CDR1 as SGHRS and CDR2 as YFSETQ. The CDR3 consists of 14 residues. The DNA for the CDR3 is TGCGCCAGCAGCGAAGACAGGGTCAATCAGCCCCAGCATTTT. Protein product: CASSEDRVNQPQHF.

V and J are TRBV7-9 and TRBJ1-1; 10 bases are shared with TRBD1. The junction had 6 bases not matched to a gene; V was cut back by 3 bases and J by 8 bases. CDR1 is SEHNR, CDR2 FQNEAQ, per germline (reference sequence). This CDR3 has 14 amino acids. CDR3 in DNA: TGTGCCAGCAGCTTTATAGGGACAGGGGAGGAAGCTTTCTTT. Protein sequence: CASSFIGTGEEAFF.

Here the CDR3 reads CASSGGGKGEQYF. CDR3 nucleotides: TGTGCCAGCAGCGGGGGTGGGAAGGGCGAGCAGTACTTC. The gene calls are TRBV28 and TRBJ2-7; a weak D match, TRBD2 (6 bases). The CDR3 sequence is 13 residues long. V gave up 6 bases and J gave up 6 bases, with 15 bases separating them. Germline V lookup: CDR1 MDHEN, CDR2 SYDVKM.

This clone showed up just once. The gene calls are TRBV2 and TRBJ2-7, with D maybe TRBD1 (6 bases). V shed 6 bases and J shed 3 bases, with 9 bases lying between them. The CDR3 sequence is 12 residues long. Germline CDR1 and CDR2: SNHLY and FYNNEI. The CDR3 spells CASRIQGYEQYF. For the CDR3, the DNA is TGTGCCAGCAGGATACAGGGCTACGAGCAGTACTTC. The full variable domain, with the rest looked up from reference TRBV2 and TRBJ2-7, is EPEVTQTPSHQVTQMGQEVILRCVPISNHLYFYWYRQILGQKVEFLVSFYNNEISEKSEIFDDQFSVERPDGSNFTLKIRSTKLEDSAMYFCASRIQGYEQYFGPGTRLTVT.

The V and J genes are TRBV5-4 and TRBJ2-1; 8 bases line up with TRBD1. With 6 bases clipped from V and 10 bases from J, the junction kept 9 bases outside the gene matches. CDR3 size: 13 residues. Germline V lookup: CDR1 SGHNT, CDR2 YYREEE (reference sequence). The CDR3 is CASTLPPGGEQFF. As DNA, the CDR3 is TGTGCCAGCACCTTACCTCCAGGGGGCGAGCAGTTCTTC.

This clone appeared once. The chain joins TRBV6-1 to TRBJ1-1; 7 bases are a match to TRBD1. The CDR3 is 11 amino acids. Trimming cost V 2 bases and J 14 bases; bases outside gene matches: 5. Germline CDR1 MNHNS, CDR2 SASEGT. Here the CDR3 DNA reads TGTGCCAGCAGTGAAATTAGGGGGCGGTTCTTT. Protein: CASSEIRGRFF.

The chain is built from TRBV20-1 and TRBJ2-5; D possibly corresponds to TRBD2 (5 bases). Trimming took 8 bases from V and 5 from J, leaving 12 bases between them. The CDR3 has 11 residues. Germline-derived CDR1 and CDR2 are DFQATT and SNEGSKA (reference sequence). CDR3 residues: CSLLVMETQYF. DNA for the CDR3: TGCAGTTTACTAGTTATGGAGACCCAGTACTTC.

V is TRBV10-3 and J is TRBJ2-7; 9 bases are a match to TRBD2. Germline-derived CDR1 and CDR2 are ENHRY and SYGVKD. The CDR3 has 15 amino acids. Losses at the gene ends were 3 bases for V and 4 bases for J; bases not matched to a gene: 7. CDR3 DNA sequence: TGTGCCATCAGTGACTCGACTAGCGGAGCATACGAGCAGTACTTC. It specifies CAISDSTSGAYEQYF.

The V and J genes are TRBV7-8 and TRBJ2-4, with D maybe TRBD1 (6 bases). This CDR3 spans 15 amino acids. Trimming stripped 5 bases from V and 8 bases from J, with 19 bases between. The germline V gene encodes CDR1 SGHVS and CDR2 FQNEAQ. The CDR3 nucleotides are TGTGCCAGCAGCCGTTTAACAGGGCTGCAAGACATTCAGTACTTC. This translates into CASSRLTGLQDIQYF.

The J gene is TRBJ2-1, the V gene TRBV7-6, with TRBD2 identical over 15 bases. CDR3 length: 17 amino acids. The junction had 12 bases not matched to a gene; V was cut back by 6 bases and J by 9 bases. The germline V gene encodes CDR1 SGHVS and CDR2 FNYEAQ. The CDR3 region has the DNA TGTGCCAGCAGTGACCTATCGGGGACTAGCGGGGGGAGTGAGCAGTTCTTC. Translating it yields CASSDLSGTSGGSEQFF.